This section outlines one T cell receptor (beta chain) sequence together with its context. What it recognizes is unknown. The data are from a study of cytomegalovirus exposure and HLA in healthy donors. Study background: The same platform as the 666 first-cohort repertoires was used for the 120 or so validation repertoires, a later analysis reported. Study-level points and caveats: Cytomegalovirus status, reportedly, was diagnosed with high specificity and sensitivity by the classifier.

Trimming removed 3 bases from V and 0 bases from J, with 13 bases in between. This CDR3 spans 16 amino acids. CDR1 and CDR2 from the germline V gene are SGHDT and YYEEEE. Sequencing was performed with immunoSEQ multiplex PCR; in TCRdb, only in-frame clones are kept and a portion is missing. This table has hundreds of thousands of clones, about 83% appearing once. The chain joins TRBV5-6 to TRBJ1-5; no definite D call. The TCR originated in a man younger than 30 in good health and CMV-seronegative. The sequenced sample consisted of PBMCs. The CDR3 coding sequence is TGTGCCAGCAGCTCGGGTGGCGGTTATAGCAATCAGCCCCAGCATTTT. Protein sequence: CASSSGGGYSNQPQHF.